This is a list of T cell receptor beta chains from one sample in a study of blood T cell repertoires in COVID-19. Some clones are missing from TCRdb's copy, which holds only in-frame ones; the method was immunoSEQ multiplex PCR. The repertoire includes approximately 97,000 clones, 85% of them detected once, and 35% to 40% sits in the top ten. Sequenced: peripheral blood. The receptors derive from a man older than 75 with acute or convalescent COVID-19. The CDR3 runs from the conserved cysteine through the conserved F or W. A D gene is named only where the DNA matches it firmly. Not all rows give a size; the values are once, few, many and, for expanded clones, a class.

D: .
J: TRBJ2-5
V: TRBV19
size: .
DNA: TGTGCCAGTAGTATCAGGGCTAAAGAGACCCAGTACTTC
CDR3: CASSIRAKETQYF

D: .
J: TRBJ1-5
V: TRBV6-2/TRBV6-3
size: few
DNA: TGTGCCAGCAGTGTAGCCAGTTTAGGTAATCAGCCCCAGCATTTT
CDR3: CASSVASLGNQPQHF

D: TRBD1
J: TRBJ1-2
V: TRBV19
size: .
DNA: TGTGCCAGTAGTCCCCGGGACAGGAAAAGGGAAGATGGCTACACCTTC
CDR3: CASSPRDRKREDGYTF

D: .
J: TRBJ2-1
V: TRBV15
size: .
DNA: TGTGCCACCAGCAGAGACCAGGGGTACGAGCAGTTCTTC
CDR3: CATSRDQGYEQFF

D: TRBD2
J: TRBJ2-3
V: TRBV24-1
size: .
DNA: TGTGCCACCAGTGACCCAGGACTAGCGGGAGGCGGCACAGATACGCAGTATTTT
CDR3: CATSDPGLAGGGTDTQYF

D: .
J: TRBJ2-3
V: TRBV10-3
size: few
DNA: TGTGCCATCAGAACACTGGACAGAGTCACAGATACGCAGTATTTT
CDR3: CAIRTLDRVTDTQYF

D: TRBD2
J: TRBJ2-1
V: TRBV11-3
size: .
DNA: TGTGCCAGCAGCCCAAATAGCGGGACCTACAATGAGCAGTTCTTC
CDR3: CASSPNSGTYNEQFF

D: .
J: TRBJ2-5
V: TRBV6-1
size: .
DNA: TGTGCCAGCAGTGAAAAGGACTCCCAAGAGACCCAGTACTTC
CDR3: CASSEKDSQETQYF

D: .
J: TRBJ2-1
V: TRBV6-1
size: .
DNA: TGTGCCAGCAGTGAAGCTAGTAACAATGAGCAGTTCTTC
CDR3: CASSEASNNEQFF

D: TRBD2
J: TRBJ2-2
V: TRBV19
size: .
DNA: TGTGCCAGTACGACTAGCGGGAGGACGAACACCGGGGAGCTGTTTTTT
CDR3: CASTTSGRTNTGELFF

D: .
J: TRBJ2-1
V: TRBV12-2
size: .
DNA: TGTGCAAGTCGCCTTCCTCCAACGCACCTAGCGGGATCGCGGGATGAGCAGTTCTTC
CDR3: CASRLPPTHLAGSRDEQFF

D: .
J: TRBJ2-5
V: TRBV19
size: .
DNA: TGTGCCAGTAGTCAAAGGGGGGGAGAAGAGACCCAGTACTTC
CDR3: CASSQRGGEETQYF

D: .
J: TRBJ1-1
V: TRBV4-1
size: .
DNA: TGCGCCAGCAGCCAAGGGCAAATGAACACTGAAGCTTTCTTT
CDR3: CASSQGQMNTEAFF

D: TRBD2
J: TRBJ2-5
V: TRBV5-4
size: .
DNA: TGTGCCAGCAGCCCCGGGGGACTACAAGAGACCCAGTACTTC
CDR3: CASSPGGLQETQYF

D: TRBD2
J: TRBJ2-1
V: TRBV19
size: .
DNA: TGTGCCAGTAAATCCCTCGGGGGAGGGCTCGAGCAGTTCTTC
CDR3: CASKSLGGGLEQFF

D: TRBD1
J: TRBJ2-7
V: TRBV19
size: .
DNA: TGTGCCAGTAGTACTCCGGGACAGACCTACGAGCAGTACTTC
CDR3: CASSTPGQTYEQYF

D: TRBD2
J: TRBJ2-5
V: TRBV11-2
size: .
DNA: TGTGCCAGCAGCTCATCAGCGGGAGGCCACCGGGAGACCCAGTACTTC
CDR3: CASSSSAGGHRETQYF

D: .
J: TRBJ2-2
V: TRBV5-4
size: .
DNA: TGTGCCAGCAGCTTGGCTAACACCGGGGAGCTGTTTTTT
CDR3: CASSLANTGELFF

D: TRBD1
J: TRBJ1-5
V: TRBV27
size: .
DNA: TGTGCCAGCAGTGGGACAGGGGGTGCCCTAAATCAGCCCCAGCATTTT
CDR3: CASSGTGGALNQPQHF

D: .
J: TRBJ1-6
V: TRBV10-2
size: .
DNA: TGCGCCAGCATAGGGGGTGACTCACCCCTCCACTTT
CDR3: CASIGGDSPLHF

D: .
J: TRBJ2-7
V: TRBV7-2
size: .
DNA: TGTGCCATCCAAGCGACCTACGAGCAGTACTTC
CDR3: CAIQATYEQYF

D: .
J: TRBJ2-5
V: TRBV10-1
size: .
DNA: TGCGCCTCCGGGGAGGCTAGCCTACAAGAGACCCAGTACTTC
CDR3: CASGEASLQETQYF

D: .
J: TRBJ1-5
V: TRBV19
size: .
DNA: TGTGCCAGTAGTATCCAGTATAGCAATCAGCCCCAGCATTTT
CDR3: CASSIQYSNQPQHF

D: TRBD1
J: TRBJ2-7
V: TRBV7-7
size: .
DNA: TGTGCTAGCCTTGGACAGGGGAATCACGAGCAGTACTTC
CDR3: CASLGQGNHEQYF

D: .
J: TRBJ2-5
V: TRBV7-2
size: .
DNA: TGTGCCAGCAGCTTAGATTCAGCGACCGAAAGGACCCAGTACTTC
CDR3: CASSLDSATERTQYF

D: .
J: TRBJ2-3
V: TRBV7-2
size: .
DNA: TGTGCCAGCAGCGAGGGGACTAGCACAGATACGCAGTATTTT
CDR3: CASSEGTSTDTQYF

D: .
J: TRBJ1-3
V: TRBV6-6
size: .
DNA: TGTGCCAGCAACAGCGGAAACACCATATATTTT
CDR3: CASNSGNTIYF

D: .
J: TRBJ2-6
V: TRBV6-5
size: .
DNA: TGTGCCAGCAGGGACAGCGCCGGTGCCAACGTCCTGACTTTC
CDR3: CASRDSAGANVLTF

D: .
J: TRBJ2-7
V: TRBV6-6
size: .
DNA: TGTGCCAGCAGGAGCTCCTACGAGCAGTACTTC
CDR3: CASRSSYEQYF

D: .
J: TRBJ1-2
V: TRBV6-6
size: .
DNA: TGTGCCAGCACTCGCGGGGGTGGCGGCTACACCTTC
CDR3: CASTRGGGGYTF

D: .
J: TRBJ1-1
V: TRBV30
size: .
DNA: TGTGCCTGGAGTTCCGGGGGCACTGAAGCTTTCTTT
CDR3: CAWSSGGTEAFF

D: TRBD1
J: TRBJ1-2
V: TRBV28
size: .
DNA: TGTGCCAGCAGTTTTTCGGACAGGGGGATCTATGGCTACACCTTC
CDR3: CASSFSDRGIYGYTF

D: TRBD2
J: TRBJ2-1
V: TRBV2
size: .
DNA: TGTGCCAGCAGTGTCGTGACGGGAGGGGCCAACTCCTACAATGAGCAGTTCTTC
CDR3: CASSVVTGGANSYNEQFF

D: .
J: TRBJ1-2
V: TRBV9
size: .
DNA: TGTGCCAGCAGCGCTGCCAGGGCAAACTATGGCTACACCTTC
CDR3: CASSAARANYGYTF

D: TRBD1
J: TRBJ1-2
V: TRBV28
size: once
DNA: TGTGCCAGCAGAGAGACAGGGAACTATGGCTACACCTTC
CDR3: CASRETGNYGYTF

D: .
J: TRBJ1-1
V: TRBV5-4
size: .
DNA: TGTGCCAGCTTCTCCGGGGGGAACATGAACACTGAAGCTTTCTTT
CDR3: CASFSGGNMNTEAFF

D: TRBD2
J: TRBJ2-4
V: TRBV18
size: .
DNA: TGTGCCAGCTCACCGACTAGCGGGAGAACACTAGCCAAAAACATTCAGTACTTC
CDR3: CASSPTSGRTLAKNIQYF

D: .
J: TRBJ2-5
V: TRBV7-2
size: .
DNA: TGTGCCAGCAGCTTCGGCGGCAGTCAAGAGACCCAGTACTTC
CDR3: CASSFGGSQETQYF

D: .
J: TRBJ1-1
V: TRBV19
size: .
DNA: TGTGCCAGTAGGCGTGAGCTTGAAGCTTTCTTT
CDR3: CASRRELEAFF

D: .
J: TRBJ1-2
V: TRBV27
size: once
DNA: TGTGCCACACTGGGGCCGATTAACTATGGCTACACCTTC
CDR3: CATLGPINYGYTF

D: .
J: TRBJ2-4
V: TRBV19
size: .
DNA: TGTGCCAGTAGTATAAACAGTCAAAACATTCAGTACTTC
CDR3: CASSINSQNIQYF

D: .
J: TRBJ2-2
V: TRBV6-2/TRBV6-3
size: .
DNA: TGTGCCAGCAGCCGCCCAGGGTTCTCTGTTATCTCCGGGGAGCTGTTTTTT
CDR3: CASSRPGFSVISGELFF

D: TRBD2
J: TRBJ2-1
V: TRBV19
size: .
DNA: TGTGCCAGTAGAAAAGCGCGGGGGGCGAGTAACTCCTACAATGAGCAGTTCTTC
CDR3: CASRKARGASNSYNEQFF

D: .
J: TRBJ2-7
V: TRBV6-5
size: many
DNA: TGTGCCAGCACCGAACGACAGACCTACGAGCAGTACTTC
CDR3: CASTERQTYEQYF

D: TRBD2
J: TRBJ2-7
V: TRBV19
size: few
DNA: TGTGCCAGCGGTGGACTAGCGGGAGGCGAGCAGTACTTC
CDR3: CASGGLAGGEQYF

D: TRBD1
J: TRBJ2-7
V: TRBV9
size: .
DNA: TGTGCCAGCAGCGTAGGGACAGGACCTTACGAGCAGTACTTC
CDR3: CASSVGTGPYEQYF

D: .
J: TRBJ2-5
V: TRBV19
size: .
DNA: TGTGCCAGTAGTAAAAGGGAGCAAGAGACCCAGTACTTC
CDR3: CASSKREQETQYF

D: .
J: TRBJ1-4
V: TRBV7-8
size: .
DNA: TGTGCCAGCAGCTTAGTTGGCGGAGTTGGGGAAAAACTGTTTTTT
CDR3: CASSLVGGVGEKLFF

D: .
J: TRBJ1-2
V: TRBV29-1
size: .
DNA: TGCAGCGTTGAAGCGGGGGGAGCAGGCTATGGCTACACCTTC
CDR3: CSVEAGGAGYGYTF

D: .
J: TRBJ1-6
V: TRBV28
size: .
DNA: TGTGCCACCCCGTCCGGCAGGGCCAATAATTCACCCCTCCACTTT
CDR3: CATPSGRANNSPLHF

D: .
J: TRBJ1-1
V: TRBV6-1
size: .
DNA: TGTGCCAGCAGTGAATTTGGGGCTGGGTACACTGAAGCTTTCTTT
CDR3: CASSEFGAGYTEAFF

D: TRBD2
J: TRBJ2-7
V: TRBV15
size: .
DNA: TGTGCCACCAGCCGGACTAGCGGGAACGTCAACGAGCAGTACTTC
CDR3: CATSRTSGNVNEQYF

D: TRBD2
J: TRBJ2-5
V: TRBV10-3
size: .
DNA: TGTGCCACCACCCTACTAGCGGGAGTAGGAGAGACCCAGTACTTC
CDR3: CATTLLAGVGETQYF